Listed here are 14 T cell receptor beta chains from one sample, sequenced in a study of cytomegalovirus exposure and HLA in healthy donors. It was with 60 Vbeta and 13 Jbeta primers that the PCR ran. Method: immunoSEQ multiplex PCR; TCRdb's copy keeps in-frame clones and lacks some. The sample shows 90,000 to 120,000 clones, more than 65% of them seen only once. Material for sequencing was PBMCs. Every receptor here comes from a woman aged 45-59 years in good health and CMV-seropositive.

In its sample, this clone was seen a few times. V usage is TRBV18 and J usage is TRBJ2-7; 8 bases are shared with TRBD1. Germline CDR1 and CDR2: KGHSH and LQKENI. V was clipped by 0 bases and J by 4 bases; unmatched bases: 5. The CDR3 runs to 15 residues. The CDR3 spells CASSPPGQEGYEQYF. CDR3 sequence (DNA): TGTGCCAGCTCACCACCGGGACAGGAAGGTTACGAGCAGTACTTC.

The chain links TRBV7-9 to TRBJ1-2; tentatively, D is TRBD1 (6 bases). V shed 5 bases and J shed 0 bases, with 10 bases lying between them. Germline assignment: CDR1 SEHNR and CDR2 FQNEAQ (reference sequence). This CDR3 is built from 14 residues. This chain's CDR3 is CASSRDNSNYGYTF. The CDR3 DNA sequence: TGTGCCAGCAGCAGGGACAATTCTAACTATGGCTACACCTTC.

This clone was picked up a small number of times. This sequence joins TRBV5-1 and TRBJ1-2; TRBD1 matches at 10 bases. The CDR3 loop spans 16 amino acids. Trimming took 4 bases from V and 2 from J; bases not matched to a gene: 8. Germline V gene lookup returns CDR1 SGHRS and CDR2 YFSETQ. In DNA form, the CDR3 reads TGCGCCAGCAGCGCCCTCCGGGACAGGGGCAACTATGGCTACACCTTC. Translating it yields CASSALRDRGNYGYTF.

The chain joins TRBV5-1 to TRBJ2-1; unclear D gene. With 0 bases removed from V and 6 bases from J, the gap between germline ends came to 13 bases. Germline assignment: CDR1 SGHRS and CDR2 YFSETQ. The CDR3 totals 15 residues. CDR3 residues: CASSLGSSPGNEQFF. CDR3 DNA: TGCGCCAGCAGCTTGGGAAGCTCCCCTGGCAATGAGCAGTTCTTC.

This chain joins TRBV21-1 and TRBJ2-3; TRBD2 was called by the table and not checked on the DNA. TRBV21-1 has pseudogene status. The CDR3 length is 14 residues. DNA of the CDR3: TGTGCCCTAGGTGATCCCCGAGACACAGATACGCAGTATTTT. Translation gives CALGDPRDTDTQYF.

The chain carries TRBV9 and TRBJ1-1, with 9 bases that match TRBD1. Germline V gene lookup returns CDR1 SGDLS and CDR2 YYNGEE. V lost 4 bases to trimming and J lost 5 bases; unmatched junction nucleotides: 9. This CDR3 has 15 amino acids. CDR3 region: CASSMGQGWDTEAFF. CDR3 coding DNA: TGTGCCAGCAGCATGGGACAGGGCTGGGATACTGAAGCTTTCTTT.

The chain couples TRBV27 to TRBJ2-7; 10 positions agree with TRBD1. Per the germline V gene, CDR1 is MNHEY and CDR2 is SMNVEV (reference sequence). The CDR3 totals 16 residues. The V and J ends lost 4 bases and 4 bases, in that order; junction bases with no gene match: 10. The CDR3 DNA is TGTGCCAGCAGTTCCCCCCTCCGGGACAGGGGATACGAGCAGTACTTC. It specifies CASSSPLRDRGYEQYF.

This clone has just one count. This chain uses TRBV7-6 with TRBJ1-4, with 7 bases matching TRBD1. V trimming: 2 bases; J trimming: 5 bases; junction bases outside the gene matches: 11. The CDR3 length is 17 residues. Germline CDR1 reads SGHVS; CDR2 reads FNYEAQ. The CDR3 region has the DNA TGTGCCAGCAGCTTATCCCCCATGGACAGGCGAAATGAAAAACTGTTTTTT. It codes for CASSLSPMDRRNEKLFF.

V and J are TRBV11-3 and TRBJ2-1; a possible D gene is TRBD2 (5 bases). This CDR3 contains 14 residues. V lost 5 bases and J 5 bases, leaving 13 bases between the germline ends. Germline lookup yields CDR1 SGHNT and CDR2 YENEEA. Written as DNA, the CDR3 is TGTGCCAGCAGCCCCCTAGACGGGGACAATGAGCAGTTCTTC. It translates to CASSPLDGDNEQFF.

CDR3 protein: CASSLLYEQFF. Here the CDR3 DNA reads TGTGCCAGCAGCTTACTCTATGAGCAGTTCTTC. This rearrangement joins TRBV11-2 to TRBJ2-1; no firm D call. CDR3 size: 11 residues. Per the germline V gene, CDR1 is SGHAT and CDR2 is FQNNGV. Trimming removed 2 bases from V and 8 bases from J, with 4 bases in between.

The table lists this clone with a count of one. V and J are TRBV6-5 and TRBJ1-4; possible D gene TRBD1, 5 bases. The V gene's germline CDR1 is MNHEY and CDR2 SVGAGI. Trimming shortened V by 5 bases and J by 6 bases, and 10 bases separated the two germline ends. The CDR3 is 13 residues long. The CDR3 DNA reads TGTGCCAGCAGTGGACATCGGGATGAAAAACTGTTTTTT. This gives the protein CASSGHRDEKLFF.

The chain has TRBV9 and TRBJ1-3; 7 bases agree with TRBD1. CDR3 length: 17 residues. Germline V CDR1 and CDR2: SGDLS, YYNGEE. V dropped 3 bases and J dropped 0; count of bases not matched to a gene: 9. CDR3 DNA: TGTGCCAGCAGCGCTTACTTAGACAGGGACTCTGGAAACACCATATATTTT. This gives the protein CASSAYLDRDSGNTIYF. Full variable domain (rest looked up from reference TRBV9 and TRBJ1-3): DSGVTQTPKHLITATGQRVTLRCSPRSGDLSVYWYQQSLDQGLQFLIQYYNGEERAKGNILERFSAQQFPDLHSELNLSSLELGDSALYFCASSAYLDRDSGNTIYFGEGSWLTVV.

The CDR3 sequence: CASSGKDRSLFSPLHF. CDR3 DNA sequence: TGTGCCAGCAGTGGCAAGGACAGGTCCCTATTCTCACCCCTCCACTTT. The gene calls are TRBV6-1 and TRBJ1-6; TRBD1 agrees at 7 bases. J gave up 10 bases and V 4 bases, and 13 bases lay outside the gene matches. Germline CDR1 MNHNS, CDR2 SASEGT. This CDR3 contains 16 residues.

The V call is TRBV5-6, the J call TRBJ1-2, with 9 bases identical to TRBD1. J lost 0 bases, V lost 4 bases, and 4 bases had no gene match. There are 15 residues in the CDR3. Germline CDR1 and CDR2: SGHDT and YYEEEE. In nucleotides, the CDR3 is TGTGCCAGCAGCGTACGACAGGGGGCTAACTATGGCTACACCTTC. Its protein product is CASSVRQGANYGYTF.